Following are 5 T cell receptor beta chains from one sample sequenced in a study of shared clonotypes between healthy human individuals. Assay used: immunoSEQ multiplex PCR; TCRdb lists only in-frame clones, some missing. This sample has some 680,000 clones, with 60% to 75% found just once. The sequencing input was memory CD4+ T cells sorted from blood. The subset denotes: CD45RA-negative fraction. The receptors shown here come from a woman under 40 in good health.

The rearrangement links TRBV2 to TRBJ2-2; 9 bases are a match to TRBD1. Looked up from germline, CDR1 is SNHLY and CDR2 is FYNNEI. The CDR3 contains 16 residues. The V and J ends lost 6 bases and 4 bases, in that order; junction bases with no gene match: 9. The CDR3 region is CASRRWGQGSTGELFF. The CDR3 DNA follows: TGTGCCAGCAGAAGATGGGGACAGGGATCCACCGGGGAGCTGTTTTTT.

To note about this clone: This could be a read error, since a much larger clone is one nucleotide away. This CDR3 is also generated by other DNA sequences in the sample. The V and J genes are TRBV5-1 and TRBJ2-3, with a tentative D call TRBD1 (5 bases). CDR1 SGHRS and CDR2 YFSETQ come from the germline V gene. With 0 bases removed from V and 0 bases from J, the gap between germline ends came to 11 bases. CDR3 length: 16 residues. The CDR3 DNA is TGCGCCAGCAGCTTGGCCCAGGGTCCTAGCACAGATACGCAGTATTTT. It translates to CASSLAQGPSTDTQYF.

This clone was seen repeatedly, ten times or more. CDR3 nucleotides: TGTGCCAGCAGTCATACAGGGAAGGGGTACAATGAGCAGTTCTTC. This encodes CASSHTGKGYNEQFF. The J gene is TRBJ2-1, the V gene TRBV28; D possibly corresponds to TRBD1 (6 bases). The V and J ends lost 5 bases and 4 bases respectively, with 15 bases between them. Germline CDR1 MDHEN, CDR2 SYDVKM. The CDR3 is 15 residues long.

This clone has at least ten counts. The V call is TRBV19, the J call TRBJ1-1; a weak D match, TRBD1 (5 bases). V was trimmed by 9 bases and J by 6 bases, leaving 11 bases between them. The CDR3 is 11 residues long. Germline lookup yields CDR1 LNHDA and CDR2 SQIVND (reference sequence). Written as DNA, the CDR3 is TGTGCCAGCGCGAGGGGTCCTGAAGCTTTCTTT. Amino acids: CASARGPEAFF.

A note on this clone: An end of the junction differs from the germline gene, which may be a read error. The chain is built from TRBV28 and TRBJ1-3, with D hard to call. CDR1 MDHEN and CDR2 SYDVKM come from the germline V gene. This CDR3 has 14 amino acids. Here the CDR3 reads CASSSPPAGYTTYF. DNA for the CDR3: TGTGCCAGCAGTTCCCCTCCGGCGGGCTACACCACATATTTT.